The rows below give T cell receptor beta chains drawn from one sample of a study of cytomegalovirus exposure and HLA in healthy donors. The assay was immunoSEQ multiplex PCR, and TCRdb's table has in-frame clones only and misses some. This sample contains around 140,000 clones. Input material: PBMCs. The receptors were sampled from a woman between 50 and 59 years old in good health and CMV-seronegative. CDR3s include the opening cysteine and the closing phenylalanine or tryptophan. Fields, in order: V gene, D gene, J gene, CDR3 DNA, CDR3 protein. D genes are given only for firm matches.

V: TRBV5-4
D: TRBD2
J: TRBJ2-2
DNA: TGTGCCAGCAGCCCTCGACTAGCGGGAAACACCGGGGAGCTGTTTTTT
CDR3: CASSPRLAGNTGELFF

V: TRBV7-2
D: NA
J: TRBJ1-3
DNA: TGTGCCAGCACCAGCCCGGACTGGGGAAACACCATATATTTT
CDR3: CASTSPDWGNTIYF

V: TRBV5-1
D: TRBD2
J: TRBJ2-5
DNA: TGCGCCAGCAGCCCCCGCGGGGGGGCAACAGAGACCCAGTACTTC
CDR3: CASSPRGGATETQYF

V: TRBV19
D: TRBD1
J: TRBJ1-5
DNA: TGTGCCAGTAGCGGGACAGGGGGCTATCAGCCCCAGCATTTT
CDR3: CASSGTGGYQPQHF

V: TRBV13
D: TRBD1
J: TRBJ1-4
DNA: TGTGCCAGCAGCGCAGATGGACGATCCGGGACAGGGACTGAAAAACTGTTTTTT
CDR3: CASSADGRSGTGTEKLFF

V: TRBV4-2
D: NA
J: TRBJ2-1
DNA: TGTGCCAGCAGCCAAGAACGACGGGGCTCCTACAATGAGCAGTTCTTC
CDR3: CASSQERRGSYNEQFF

V: TRBV7-6
D: NA
J: TRBJ2-7
DNA: TGTGCCAGCAGCCCGGGGGAATACGAGCAGTACTTC
CDR3: CASSPGEYEQYF

V: TRBV7-9
D: TRBD1
J: TRBJ2-2
DNA: TGTGCCAGCACAAGTACCGGACAGGGTATTTCCGGGGAGCTGTTTTTT
CDR3: CASTSTGQGISGELFF

V: TRBV28
D: NA
J: TRBJ1-2
DNA: TGTGCCAGCACCCTTACAGCGGGAGGCTACACCTTC
CDR3: CASTLTAGGYTF

V: TRBV2
D: TRBD2
J: TRBJ2-7
DNA: TGTGCCAGCAGCCGCGGGACTAGCTTCACCGAGCAGTACTTC
CDR3: CASSRGTSFTEQYF

V: TRBV4-1
D: TRBD2
J: TRBJ2-1
DNA: TGCGCCAGCAGCCAATCGCTGGGGGGGCTAGCGGGTTCAAGCTCCTACAATGAGCAGTTCTTC
CDR3: CASSQSLGGLAGSSSYNEQFF

V: TRBV28
D: TRBD2
J: TRBJ2-7
DNA: TGTGCCAGCAGTGTCCCTAGCGGCTCCTACGAGCAGTACTTC
CDR3: CASSVPSGSYEQYF

V: TRBV4-2
D: NA
J: TRBJ2-3
DNA: TGTGCCAGCAGCCAAGGTGAAGGACTGTCCACAGATACGCAGTATTTT
CDR3: CASSQGEGLSTDTQYF

V: TRBV28
D: NA
J: TRBJ2-7
DNA: TGTGCCAGCACCCCCCCCACAGGCGTAACTTACGAGCAGTACTTC
CDR3: CASTPPTGVTYEQYF

V: TRBV7-9
D: NA
J: TRBJ1-5
DNA: TGTGCCAGCAGCTTAGAACGGAGTAATAGCAATCAGCCCCAGCATTTT
CDR3: CASSLERSNSNQPQHF

V: TRBV20-1
D: NA
J: TRBJ2-1
DNA: TGCAGTGCTAGCCGCGGGAATGAGCAGTTCTTC
CDR3: CSASRGNEQFF

V: TRBV27
D: TRBD2
J: TRBJ2-1
DNA: TGTGCCAGCAGGGGAGCGGGGAATCGCGAGCAGTTCTTC
CDR3: CASRGAGNREQFF

V: TRBV5-1
D: TRBD2
J: TRBJ2-1
DNA: TGCGCCAGCAGCTTTTCTAGCGGGAGGGTCTTTAGCAATGAGCAGTTCTTC
CDR3: CASSFSSGRVFSNEQFF

V: TRBV2
D: NA
J: TRBJ1-4
DNA: TGTGCCAGCAGGGGGAAAAGGGGTGAAAAACTGTTTTTT
CDR3: CASRGKRGEKLFF

V: TRBV25-1
D: TRBD2
J: TRBJ2-3
DNA: TGTGCCAGCAGTGCAAAAAGCGGGAGTACGCAGTATTTT
CDR3: CASSAKSGSTQYF

V: TRBV9
D: NA
J: TRBJ2-7
DNA: TGTGCCAGCAGCGTATCCGGGGAAAGCTCCTACGAGCAGTACTTC
CDR3: CASSVSGESSYEQYF

V: TRBV7-9
D: NA
J: TRBJ1-1
DNA: TGTGCCAGCAGCTCCTTCCCTCACACTGAAGCTTTCTTT
CDR3: CASSSFPHTEAFF

V: TRBV30
D: NA
J: TRBJ2-7
DNA: TGTGCCTGGAGCGAACTAACAGGGAACGAGCAGTACTTC
CDR3: CAWSELTGNEQYF

V: TRBV18
D: NA
J: TRBJ1-2
DNA: TGTGCCAGCTCACCGACCCCCCCAGGGGTTCATGGCTACACCTTC
CDR3: CASSPTPPGVHGYTF

V: TRBV27
D: TRBD2
J: TRBJ2-4
DNA: TGTGCCAGCAGTCCGGGGGGTGCTGCCAAAAACATTCAGTACTTC
CDR3: CASSPGGAAKNIQYF

V: TRBV21-1
D: NA
J: TRBJ2-2
DNA: TGTGCCAGCAGCAAAGGGACAGGGGAGGTCGGGGAGCTGTTTTTT
CDR3: CASSKGTGEVGELFF

V: TRBV5-1
D: TRBD2
J: TRBJ2-1
DNA: TGCGCCAGTAGGTCGGGACTAGGGGAACACAATGAGCAGTTCTTC
CDR3: CASRSGLGEHNEQFF

V: TRBV29-1
D: NA
J: TRBJ2-1
DNA: TGCAGCGTTGAATACCAGCGGGACAATGAGCAGTTCTTC
CDR3: CSVEYQRDNEQFF